This TCR beta chain was obtained from a study of cytomegalovirus exposure and HLA in healthy donors. The CDR3 consists of 14 residues. Trimming took 5 bases from V and 7 from J, leaving 17 bases between them. Germline lookup yields CDR1 SGHDN and CDR2 FVKESK. PCR used 60 Vbeta primers and 13 Jbeta primers. The repertoire was sequenced with immunoSEQ multiplex PCR; TCRdb's copy has only in-frame clones and lacks some. This table holds roughly 140,000 clones, more than 75% found once. The TCR comes from a human donor in good health. The sequenced material came from PBMCs. V gene TRBV14 combines with J gene TRBJ1-1; the D gene is possibly TRBD1 (5 bases). Written as DNA, the CDR3 is TGTGCCAGCAGCGCTAGACTGGGGCAGGATGAAGCTTTCTTT. Translated: CASSARLGQDEAFF.